These T cell receptor beta chains were read from a single sample in a study of blood T cell repertoires in COVID-19. Sequencing was performed with immunoSEQ multiplex PCR; in TCRdb, only in-frame clones are kept and a portion is missing. This table holds some 340,000 clones, 90% found once. Specimen: PBMCs or T cells enriched from blood (not recorded which). The origin of the receptors is a woman aged 25 to 45 who had been exposed to COVID-19. Each CDR3 is given with its conserved first and last residue. A D gene is named only where the DNA matches it firmly. Expanded clones get a size class; other rows say once, few or many, or leave the size out.

j_call v_call clone_size cdr3_length d_call cdr3_aa cdr3_nt
TRBJ1-2 TRBV7-6 . 13 . CASSYGQFYGYTF TGTGCCAGCAGCTACGGACAGTTCTATGGCTACACCTTC
TRBJ1-2 TRBV3-1/TRBV3-2 . 14 TRBD1 CASSSWGQGDGYTF TGTGCCAGCAGCTCTTGGGGACAGGGAGATGGCTACACCTTC
TRBJ2-3 TRBV27 . 13 . CASSWDFTDTQYF TGTGCCAGCAGTTGGGACTTCACAGATACGCAGTATTTT
TRBJ2-1 TRBV7-3 . 14 TRBD2 CASSLAGGYNEQFF TGTGCCAGCAGCTTAGCGGGGGGCTACAATGAGCAGTTCTTC
TRBJ2-3 TRBV5-1 . 16 TRBD1 CASSSWTGGSTDTQYF TGCGCCAGCAGCTCGTGGACAGGGGGCAGCACAGATACGCAGTATTTT
TRBJ1-5 TRBV9 . 13 . CASSASSNQPQHF TGTGCCAGCAGCGCCTCTAGCAATCAGCCCCAGCATTTT
TRBJ1-2 TRBV24-1 once 12 . CATSGGRAGYTF TGTGCCACCAGTGGAGGAAGAGCTGGCTACACCTTC
TRBJ1-6 TRBV9 . 15 TRBD1 CASSVVGQGNSPLHF TGTGCCAGCAGCGTAGTGGGACAGGGTAATTCACCCCTCCACTTT
TRBJ2-2 TRBV6-2/TRBV6-3 . 16 . CASSPARVSGAGELFF TGTGCCAGCAGCCCCGCGAGAGTGTCCGGGGCCGGGGAGCTGTTTTTT
TRBJ2-7 TRBV2 . 13 TRBD2 CASSGRGGYEQYF TGTGCCAGCAGTGGCCGGGGGGGTTACGAGCAGTACTTC
TRBJ1-1 TRBV4-1 . 15 . CASSLPGGTNTEAFF TGCGCCAGCAGCCTCCCCGGCGGGACTAACACTGAAGCTTTCTTT
TRBJ2-5 TRBV7-9 . 16 . CASSFRIAANQETQYF TGTGCCAGCAGCTTTCGAATTGCGGCTAACCAAGAGACCCAGTACTTC